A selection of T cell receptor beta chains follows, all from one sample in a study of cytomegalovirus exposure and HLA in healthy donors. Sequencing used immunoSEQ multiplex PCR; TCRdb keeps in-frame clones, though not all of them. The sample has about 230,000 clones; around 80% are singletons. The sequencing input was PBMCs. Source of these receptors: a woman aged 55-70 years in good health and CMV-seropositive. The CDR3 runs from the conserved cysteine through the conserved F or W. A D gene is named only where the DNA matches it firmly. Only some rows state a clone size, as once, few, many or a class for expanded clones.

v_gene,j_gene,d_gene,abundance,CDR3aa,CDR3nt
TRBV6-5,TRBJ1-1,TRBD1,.,CASSYTGVNTEAFF,TGTGCCAGCAGTTACACAGGGGTGAACACTGAAGCTTTCTTT
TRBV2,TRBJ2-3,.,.,CAGGQVTDTQYF,TGTGCCGGGGGACAAGTTACAGATACGCAGTATTTT
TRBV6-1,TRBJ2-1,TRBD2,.,CASSAASGLNEQFF,TGTGCCAGCAGTGCGGCTAGCGGTCTTAATGAGCAGTTCTTC
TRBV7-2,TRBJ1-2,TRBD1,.,CASSRDRSYGYTF,TGTGCCAGCAGCAGGGACAGATCCTATGGCTACACCTTC
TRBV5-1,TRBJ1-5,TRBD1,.,CASSPGQGDQPQHF,TGCGCCAGCAGCCCGGGACAGGGGGATCAGCCCCAGCATTTT
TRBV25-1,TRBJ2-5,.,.,CASSPAGGETQYF,TGTGCCAGCAGCCCCGCAGGGGGGGAGACCCAGTACTTC
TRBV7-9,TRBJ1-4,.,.,CASSLQGNEKLFF,TGTGCCAGCAGCTTGCAGGGGAATGAAAAACTGTTTTTT
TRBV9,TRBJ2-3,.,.,CASSVAYGRTDTQYF,TGTGCCAGCAGCGTAGCTTATGGCAGAACAGATACGCAGTATTTT
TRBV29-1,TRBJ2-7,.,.,CSVGSGVAYEQYF,TGCAGCGTTGGCTCAGGGGTGGCCTACGAGCAGTACTTC
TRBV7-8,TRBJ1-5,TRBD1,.,CASSLATGIGKSQPQHF,TGTGCCAGCAGCTTAGCGACAGGGATAGGGAAATCACAGCCCCAGCATTTT
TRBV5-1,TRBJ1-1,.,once,CASSLLGGGLDTEAFF,TGCGCCAGCAGCTTGTTAGGGGGGGGGCTGGATACTGAAGCTTTCTTT
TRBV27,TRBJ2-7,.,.,CASSLSVAASYEQYF,TGTGCCAGCAGTTTATCCGTCGCGGCTTCCTACGAGCAGTACTTC
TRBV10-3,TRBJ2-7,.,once,CAISESNAGFYEQYF,TGTGCCATCAGTGAGTCGAATGCCGGGTTCTACGAGCAGTACTTC
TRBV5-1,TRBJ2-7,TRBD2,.,CASSPGLAEGGEQYF,TGCGCCAGCAGCCCGGGACTAGCGGAAGGTGGCGAGCAGTACTTC
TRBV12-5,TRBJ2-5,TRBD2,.,CASGLATLAGGRETQYF,TGTGCTAGTGGTTTGGCAACTCTAGCGGGGGGGCGAGAGACCCAGTACTTC
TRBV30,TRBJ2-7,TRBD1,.,CAWIDRGVSYEQYF,TGTGCCTGGATCGACAGGGGGGTATCCTACGAGCAGTACTTC
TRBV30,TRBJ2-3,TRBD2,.,CAWSIAGGQDTQYF,TGTGCCTGGAGTATAGCGGGAGGGCAAGATACGCAGTATTTT
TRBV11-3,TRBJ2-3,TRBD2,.,CADPGGASGTDTQYF,TGTGCCGACCCGGGGGGGGCGTCTGGCACAGATACGCAGTATTTT
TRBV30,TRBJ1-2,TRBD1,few,CACGDSLYGYTF,TGTGCCTGTGGGGACAGCCTCTATGGCTACACCTTC
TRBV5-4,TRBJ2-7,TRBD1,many,CASSLTQGAYEQYF,TGTGCCAGCAGCTTGACACAGGGGGCGTACGAGCAGTACTTC
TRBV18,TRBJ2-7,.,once,CASSQGQSYEQYF,TGTGCCAGCTCCCAAGGACAGTCCTACGAGCAGTACTTC
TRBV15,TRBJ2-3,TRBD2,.,CATSRGLASTDTQYF,TGTGCCACCAGCAGAGGACTAGCGAGCACAGATACGCAGTATTTT
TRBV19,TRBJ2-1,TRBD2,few,CASSPIAGSPYNEQFF,TGTGCCAGTAGTCCCATAGCGGGATCGCCCTACAATGAGCAGTTCTTC
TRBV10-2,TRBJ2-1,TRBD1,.,CASSRDRFLNEQFF,TGCGCCAGCAGCCGGGACAGATTCCTCAACGAGCAGTTCTTC
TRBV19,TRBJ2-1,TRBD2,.,CASRSGMPYNEQFF,TGTGCCAGTAGGAGCGGGATGCCCTACAATGAGCAGTTCTTC
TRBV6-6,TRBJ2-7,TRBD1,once,CASSPTGVEQYF,TGTGCCAGCAGCCCCACAGGGGTTGAGCAGTACTTC